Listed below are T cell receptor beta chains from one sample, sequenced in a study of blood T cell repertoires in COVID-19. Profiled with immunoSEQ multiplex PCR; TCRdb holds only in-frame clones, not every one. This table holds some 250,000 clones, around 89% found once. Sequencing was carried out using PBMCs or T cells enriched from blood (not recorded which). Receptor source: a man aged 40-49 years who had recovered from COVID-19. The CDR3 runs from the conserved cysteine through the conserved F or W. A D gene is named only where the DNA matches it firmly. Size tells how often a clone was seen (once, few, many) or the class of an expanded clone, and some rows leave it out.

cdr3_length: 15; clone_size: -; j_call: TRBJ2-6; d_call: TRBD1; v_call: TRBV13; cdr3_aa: CASKKDRAGANVLTF; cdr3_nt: TGTGCCAGCAAAAAGGACAGGGCTGGGGCCAACGTCCTGACTTTC
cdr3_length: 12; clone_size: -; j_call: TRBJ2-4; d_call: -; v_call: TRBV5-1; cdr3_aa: CASSPPGDIQYF; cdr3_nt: TGCGCCAGCAGCCCTCCGGGAGACATTCAGTACTTC
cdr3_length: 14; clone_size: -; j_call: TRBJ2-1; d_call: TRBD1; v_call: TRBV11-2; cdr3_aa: CASSFETGVGEQFF; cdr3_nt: TGTGCCAGCAGCTTCGAGACAGGGGTAGGTGAGCAGTTCTTC
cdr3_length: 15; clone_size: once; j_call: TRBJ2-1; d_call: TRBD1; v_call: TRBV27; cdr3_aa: CASSLKGQGWNEQFF; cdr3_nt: TGTGCCAGCAGTTTAAAGGGACAGGGGTGGAATGAGCAGTTCTTC
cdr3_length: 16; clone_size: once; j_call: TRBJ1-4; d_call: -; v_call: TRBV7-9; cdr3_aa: CASSPNLTAKNEKLFF; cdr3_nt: TGTGCCAGCAGCCCGAACTTGACAGCCAAAAATGAAAAACTGTTTTTT
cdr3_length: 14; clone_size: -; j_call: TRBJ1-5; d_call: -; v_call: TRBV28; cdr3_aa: CASSLFATDQPQHF; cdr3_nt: TGTGCCAGCAGTTTATTTGCCACAGATCAGCCCCAGCATTTT
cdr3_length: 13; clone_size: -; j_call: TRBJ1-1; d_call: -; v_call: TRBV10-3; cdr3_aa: CATLHREIAEAFF; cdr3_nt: TGTGCCACACTGCACAGGGAAATCGCTGAAGCTTTCTTT
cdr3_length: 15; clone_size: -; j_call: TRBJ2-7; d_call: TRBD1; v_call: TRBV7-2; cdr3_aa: CASSLKWGTEYEQYF; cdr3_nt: TGTGCCAGCAGCTTAAAGTGGGGGACAGAGTACGAGCAGTACTTC
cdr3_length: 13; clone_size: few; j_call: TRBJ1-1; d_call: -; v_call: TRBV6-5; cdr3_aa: CASSYSQGPEAFF; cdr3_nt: TGTGCCAGCAGTTACTCGCAGGGGCCTGAAGCTTTCTTT
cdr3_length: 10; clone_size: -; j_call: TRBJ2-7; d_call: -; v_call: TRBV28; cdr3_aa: CASSTGEQYF; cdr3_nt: TGTGCCAGCAGCACGGGCGAGCAGTACTTC
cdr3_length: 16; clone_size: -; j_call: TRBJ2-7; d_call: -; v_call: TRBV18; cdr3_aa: CASSPSRTEGTYEQYF; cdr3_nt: TGTGCCAGCTCACCGTCCCGGACAGAAGGGACCTACGAGCAGTACTTC
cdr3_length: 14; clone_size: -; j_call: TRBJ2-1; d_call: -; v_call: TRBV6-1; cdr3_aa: CASSEFLQNNEQFF; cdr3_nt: TGTGCCAGCAGTGAATTCTTACAGAACAATGAGCAGTTCTTC
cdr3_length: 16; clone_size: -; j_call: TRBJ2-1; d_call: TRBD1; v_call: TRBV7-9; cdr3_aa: CASSLSLTGFVNEQFF; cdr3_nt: TGTGCCAGCAGCTTATCGTTGACAGGGTTTGTGAATGAGCAGTTCTTC
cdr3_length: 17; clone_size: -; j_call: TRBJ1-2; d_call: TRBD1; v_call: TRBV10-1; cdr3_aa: CASNYERQGAIGYGYTF; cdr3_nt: TGCGCCAGCAACTACGAACGGCAGGGGGCCATTGGGTATGGCTACACCTTC